The T cell receptor beta chain under discussion was sequenced for a study of OX40 agonist ivuxolimab in advanced cancers. In the study overall: An agonistic anti-OX40 (CD134) antibody, ivuxolimab, was used to treat the patients.

Germline CDR1 reads MNHNY; CDR2 reads SVGAGI (reference sequence). This CDR3 contains 15 residues. Trimming took 0 bases from V and 2 from J, leaving 8 bases between them. Here immunoSEQ multiplex PCR was the method, and the copy in TCRdb shows in-frame clones only, minus some. The sample shows about 100,000 clones, approximately 91% of them seen only once. This chain joins TRBV6-6 and TRBJ1-5; D is uncertain. This TCR was recovered from an adult with an advanced solid tumor such as melanoma, head and neck, liver or kidney cancer. The specimen was CD4+ or CD8+ T cells sorted from blood, collected in a trial of the OX40 agonist ivuxolimab. Here the CDR3 DNA reads TGTGCCAGCAGTTACTCGATTAGGGGCAATCAGCCCCAGCATTTT. Its translation is CASSYSIRGNQPQHF.